The following is a T cell receptor beta chain sequence with its context. The data belong to a study of shared clonotypes between healthy human individuals. Study background: Three plates each covered CD4 naive and memory; CD8 naive two, CD8 memory one.

TCRdb's table, derived via immunoSEQ multiplex PCR, lists solely in-frame clones and lacks some. This table holds about a million clones, about 72% found once. The specimen was memory CD4+ T cells from PBMCs. Described subset: CD45RA-negative fraction. The receptor was derived from a man aged 18 to 30 in good health. Some clones in this sample may be carry-over from other donors' samples.

In nucleotides, the CDR3 is TGTGCCAGCACGGGGACAGGGGTGGGCAATGAGCAGTTCTTC. Protein product: CASTGTGVGNEQFF. The chain links TRBV6-6 to TRBJ2-1, with 10 bases matching TRBD1. V dropped 7 bases and J dropped 6; count of bases not matched to a gene: 6. Germline lookup yields CDR1 MNHNY and CDR2 SVGAGI (reference sequence). This CDR3 is 14 amino acids long.